This T cell receptor (beta chain) was sequenced in a study of cytomegalovirus exposure and HLA in healthy donors. Across the study: Earlier, roughly 180 million T cells were analyzed, and some 120 million unique TCR beta sequences were found among them.

To note about this clone: The antigen is unknown.

Donors likely had unrecorded immune exposures despite being nominally healthy when sampled. The PCR used 60 Vbeta and 13 Jbeta primers. Assay: immunoSEQ multiplex PCR; the TCRdb copy retains only in-frame clones and omits some. The sample has 150,000 to 200,000 clones, just over 75% seen once. Study results and limitations: Among CMV-associated TCR beta chains, most appeared HLA-restricted in a later analysis. It was reported that the classifier diagnosed cytomegalovirus status with high specificity and sensitivity in both the original and validation cohorts.

Germline-derived CDR1 and CDR2 are SGHVS and FNYEAQ. Trimming at V came to 3 bases and at J to 2 bases, leaving 2 bases not matched to a gene. There are 14 residues in the CDR3. This TCR was sampled from a woman in her 30s in good health and CMV-seropositive. The chain recombines TRBV7-6 with TRBJ2-5, with 8 bases lining up with TRBD1. Sequencing used PBMCs. CDR3 nucleotides: TGTGCCAGCAGCTTCGGACAGGGACAAGAGACCCAGTACTTC. As protein: CASSFGQGQETQYF.